A selection of T cell receptor beta chains follows, all from one sample in a study of T cell repertoires in cytomegalovirus infection. TCRdb reprocessed the reads via MiXCR and lists one record per CDR3 protein. The sample lists approximately 630,000 distinct CDR3 sequences, 20% to 25% occurring once. The sample was CD8+ T cells from PBMCs. Receptor source: a human donor in good health (CMV status not recorded). Some clones in this sample may be carry-over from other donors' samples. The CDR3 runs from the conserved cysteine through the conserved F or W. D genes are given only for firm matches. For some rows the clone size is stated as once, few or many, or as a class when expanded; others skip it.

v_gene: TRBV27
j_gene: TRBJ2-1
abundance: few
d_gene: TRBD2
len: 18
CDR3aa: CASSLIFSGGDVYNEQFF
CDR3nt: TGTGCCAGCAGTTTAATCTTTAGCGGGGGTGACGTTTACAATGAGCAGTTCTTC

v_gene: TRBV7-8
j_gene: TRBJ2-1
abundance: many
d_gene: .
len: 17
CDR3aa: CASSSLTTRSSYNEQFF
CDR3nt: TGTGCCAGCAGCTCCCTAACAACTCGGAGCTCCTACAATGAGCAGTTCTTC

v_gene: TRBV14
j_gene: TRBJ2-3
abundance: few
d_gene: TRBD2
len: 16
CDR3aa: CASSPLAGGLIDTQYF
CDR3nt: TGTGCCAGCAGCCCCCTAGCGGGGGGGCTTATAGATACGCAGTATTTT

v_gene: TRBV9
j_gene: TRBJ2-1
abundance: .
d_gene: TRBD2
len: 18
CDR3aa: CASSHPLGRTSGDYEQFF
CDR3nt: TGTGCCAGCAGCCATCCCCTGGGGAGGACTAGCGGTGACTATGAGCAGTTCTTC

v_gene: TRBV20-1
j_gene: TRBJ1-2
abundance: .
d_gene: TRBD1
len: 14
CDR3aa: CSASLAGGDYGYTF
CDR3nt: TGCAGTGCTAGTCTGGCAGGGGGCGACTATGGCTACACCTTC

v_gene: TRBV4-1
j_gene: TRBJ2-7
abundance: .
d_gene: TRBD2
len: 16
CDR3aa: CASSQGAQRGVDEQYF
CDR3nt: TGCGCCAGCAGCCAAGGGGCCCAGCGGGGGGTCGACGAGCAGTACTTC

v_gene: TRBV20-1
j_gene: TRBJ2-1
abundance: few
d_gene: TRBD1
len: 19
CDR3aa: CSASGDRGDGGASYNEQFF
CDR3nt: TGCAGTGCTAGCGGGGACAGGGGGGACGGGGGGGCCTCCTACAATGAGCAGTTCTTC

v_gene: TRBV14
j_gene: TRBJ2-1
abundance: few
d_gene: .
len: 14
CDR3aa: CASSLLDRYNEQFF
CDR3nt: TGTGCCAGCAGCCTTCTGGACCGCTACAATGAGCAGTTCTTC

v_gene: TRBV5-5
j_gene: TRBJ1-2
abundance: many
d_gene: .
len: 15
CDR3aa: CASSFRELENYGYTF
CDR3nt: TGTGCCAGCAGCTTCCGGGAGCTAGAAAACTATGGCTACACCTTC

v_gene: TRBV11-2
j_gene: TRBJ2-6
abundance: many
d_gene: TRBD1
len: 20
CDR3aa: CASSSFGQGAIRTGANVLTF
CDR3nt: TGTGCCAGCAGCTCCTTTGGACAGGGGGCCATCCGGACTGGGGCCAACGTCCTGACTTTC

v_gene: TRBV7-8
j_gene: TRBJ2-1
abundance: many
d_gene: TRBD2
len: 15
CDR3aa: CASSLARGGYNEQFF
CDR3nt: TGTGCCAGCAGCTTAGCGCGCGGGGGATACAATGAGCAGTTCTTC

v_gene: TRBV4-1
j_gene: TRBJ2-1
abundance: .
d_gene: .
len: 12
CDR3aa: CASSPGSSEQFF
CDR3nt: TGCGCCAGCAGCCCGGGGAGTAGTGAGCAGTTCTTC

v_gene: TRBV29-1
j_gene: TRBJ2-1
abundance: few
d_gene: TRBD2
len: 13
CDR3aa: CSVDWGGGNEQFF
CDR3nt: TGCAGCGTTGACTGGGGGGGGGGCAATGAGCAGTTCTTC

v_gene: TRBV28
j_gene: TRBJ1-6
abundance: few
d_gene: .
len: 13
CDR3aa: CASRSQGISPLHF
CDR3nt: TGTGCCAGCAGATCGCAGGGGATTTCACCCCTCCACTTT

v_gene: TRBV29-1
j_gene: TRBJ2-7
abundance: .
d_gene: .
len: 13
CDR3aa: CSVEDPRDYEQYF
CDR3nt: TGCAGCGTTGAAGATCCCAGGGACTACGAGCAGTACTTC

v_gene: TRBV27
j_gene: TRBJ2-5
abundance: .
d_gene: .
len: 16
CDR3aa: CASSLNPTALQETQYF
CDR3nt: TGTGCCAGCAGTTTAAATCCCACAGCGCTTCAAGAGACCCAGTACTTC

v_gene: TRBV7-9
j_gene: TRBJ1-1
abundance: many
d_gene: .
len: 17
CDR3aa: CASSSAAGTGTNTEAFF
CDR3nt: TGTGCCAGCAGCTCAGCGGCGGGCACCGGTACTAACACTGAAGCTTTCTTT

v_gene: TRBV14
j_gene: TRBJ2-7
abundance: few
d_gene: .
len: 14
CDR3aa: CASSQEGLYYEQYF
CDR3nt: TGTGCCAGCAGCCAAGAGGGGTTGTACTACGAGCAGTACTTC

v_gene: TRBV27
j_gene: TRBJ2-1
abundance: .
d_gene: .
len: 15
CDR3aa: CASSGRRGVNNEQFF
CDR3nt: TGTGCCAGCAGTGGAAGGAGGGGGGTAAACAATGAGCAGTTCTTC

v_gene: TRBV6-6
j_gene: TRBJ1-4
abundance: few
d_gene: .
len: 11
CDR3aa: CASSYHEKLFF
CDR3nt: TGTGCCAGCAGTTACCATGAAAAACTGTTTTTT

v_gene: TRBV28
j_gene: TRBJ2-7
abundance: many
d_gene: .
len: 14
CDR3aa: CASSLGISSYEQYF
CDR3nt: TGTGCCAGCAGTTTAGGGATAAGCTCCTACGAGCAGTACTTC

v_gene: TRBV28
j_gene: TRBJ2-3
abundance: .
d_gene: TRBD1
len: 14
CDR3aa: CASSLDRGADTQYF
CDR3nt: TGTGCCAGCAGTTTAGACAGGGGCGCAGATACGCAGTATTTT

v_gene: TRBV9
j_gene: TRBJ2-1
abundance: .
d_gene: .
len: 12
CDR3aa: CASSAEGRLQFF
CDR3nt: TGTGCCAGCAGCGCCGAGGGGAGATTGCAGTTCTTC

v_gene: TRBV5-5
j_gene: TRBJ2-5
abundance: many
d_gene: .
len: 13
CDR3aa: CASSRTVQETQYF
CDR3nt: TGTGCCAGCAGCCGGACGGTCCAAGAGACCCAGTACTTC

v_gene: TRBV3-1
j_gene: TRBJ1-1
abundance: .
d_gene: .
len: 14
CDR3aa: CASSQVGRDGEAFF
CDR3nt: TGTGCCAGCAGCCAAGTCGGGAGGGACGGTGAAGCTTTCTTT

v_gene: TRBV20-1
j_gene: TRBJ2-1
abundance: few
d_gene: .
len: 16
CDR3aa: CSAREEEGFDLNEQFF
CDR3nt: TGCAGTGCTAGAGAAGAGGAGGGGTTTGATTTGAATGAGCAGTTCTTC

v_gene: TRBV7-9
j_gene: TRBJ1-1
abundance: .
d_gene: .
len: 12
CDR3aa: CAAGDGNTEAFF
CDR3nt: TGTGCCGCCGGGGACGGGAACACTGAAGCTTTCTTT

v_gene: TRBV2
j_gene: TRBJ2-7
abundance: few
d_gene: .
len: 15
CDR3aa: CASSDPTGRSYEQYF
CDR3nt: TGTGCCAGCAGTGACCCGACAGGGAGGTCCTACGAGCAGTACTTC

v_gene: TRBV6-6
j_gene: TRBJ1-5
abundance: .
d_gene: .
len: 15
CDR3aa: CASSPMEDGPLPQHF
CDR3nt: TGTGCCAGCAGCCCAATGGAGGACGGCCCTCTCCCCCAGCATTTT

v_gene: TRBV6-6
j_gene: TRBJ1-1
abundance: .
d_gene: TRBD1
len: 14
CDR3aa: CAVQDRGEWTEAFF
CDR3nt: TGTGCAGTCCAAGACAGGGGAGAATGGACTGAAGCTTTCTTT

v_gene: TRBV7-8
j_gene: TRBJ2-1
abundance: .
d_gene: .
len: 17
CDR3aa: CASSLVVGSLPYNEQFF
CDR3nt: TGTGCCAGCAGCTTAGTGGTTGGGTCGTTGCCCTACAATGAGCAGTTCTTC

v_gene: TRBV7-2
j_gene: TRBJ2-1
abundance: many
d_gene: .
len: 16
CDR3aa: CASSLPKRGVYNEQFF
CDR3nt: TGTGCCAGCAGCCTTCCCAAAAGGGGGGTCTACAATGAGCAGTTCTTC

v_gene: TRBV5-1
j_gene: TRBJ2-1
abundance: .
d_gene: .
len: 15
CDR3aa: CASSFDVRGGNEQFF
CDR3nt: TGCGCCAGCAGCTTCGACGTTCGAGGTGGCAATGAGCAGTTCTTC

v_gene: TRBV4-1
j_gene: TRBJ1-2
abundance: few
d_gene: .
len: 15
CDR3aa: CASSQDIQTAYGYTF
CDR3nt: TGCGCCAGCAGCCAAGATATTCAGACCGCTTATGGCTACACCTTC

v_gene: TRBV7-9
j_gene: TRBJ2-7
abundance: few
d_gene: TRBD1
len: 13
CDR3aa: CASSSTGGDEQYF
CDR3nt: TGTGCCAGCAGCTCGACAGGGGGCGACGAGCAGTACTTC

v_gene: TRBV7-9
j_gene: TRBJ2-1
abundance: .
d_gene: .
len: 13
CDR3aa: CASKAETYNEQFF
CDR3nt: TGTGCCAGCAAGGCGGAGACCTACAATGAGCAGTTCTTC